Following are 5 T cell receptor beta chains from one sample sequenced in a study of T cells in localized non-small cell lung cancer. Generated by immunoSEQ multiplex PCR, the TCRdb table keeps only in-frame clones and is missing some. The sample includes 25,000 to 35,000 clones, roughly 87% of them seen just once. This material consisted of peripheral blood, taken before any cancer treatment. The receptors come from a woman aged 35-70 years with stage I lung adenocarcinoma.

The chain combines TRBV4-2 with TRBJ2-3; D might be TRBD1 or TRBD2, each matching 6 bases. CDR3 size: 14 residues. The germline V gene encodes CDR1 LGHNA and CDR2 YNFKEQ. Trimming removed 0 bases from V and 6 bases from J, with 10 bases in between. CDR3 sequence: CASSQDTGADTQYF. The CDR3 DNA reads TGTGCCAGCAGCCAAGACACGGGGGCGGATACGCAGTATTTT.

The CDR3 protein is CASSLRSGVGYTF. The CDR3 DNA reads as TGTGCCAGCAGCTTGCGATCTGGGGTTGGCTACACCTTC. The genes are TRBV5-4 and TRBJ1-2, with D uncertain. CDR3 length equals 13 residues. Germline CDR1 SGHNT, CDR2 YYREEE (reference sequence). Trimming took 1 base from V and 7 from J, leaving 11 bases between them.

The chain uses TRBV5-4 and TRBJ1-2, with 8 nucleotides matching TRBD1. This CDR3 spans 14 amino acids. Trimming at V came to 3 bases and at J to 4 bases, leaving 5 bases not matched to a gene. CDR1 is SGHNT, CDR2 YYREEE, per germline (reference sequence). CDR3: CASSYNRGAYGYTF. CDR3 nucleotides: TGTGCCAGCAGCTATAACAGGGGGGCCTATGGCTACACCTTC.

The rearrangement uses TRBV19 and TRBJ2-7; unclear D gene. Germline CDR1 and CDR2: LNHDA and SQIVND (reference sequence). V was cut by 0 bases and J by 1 base, with 10 bases left in between. This CDR3 contains 15 residues. CDR3 bases: TGTGCCAGTAGTATAGATCGTCGAGAGTCCTACGAGCAGTACTTC. It translates to CASSIDRRESYEQYF.

The chain has TRBV18 and TRBJ2-1; 9 positions agree with TRBD2. Trimming cost V 3 bases and J 2 bases; bases outside gene matches: 11. Germline lookup yields CDR1 KGHSH and CDR2 LQKENI. The CDR3 has 18 amino acids. In DNA, the CDR3 is TGTGCCAGCTCACCGAGGGAGAGCGGGAGGCCCGCCTACAATGAGCAGTTCTTC. Protein: CASSPRESGRPAYNEQFF.